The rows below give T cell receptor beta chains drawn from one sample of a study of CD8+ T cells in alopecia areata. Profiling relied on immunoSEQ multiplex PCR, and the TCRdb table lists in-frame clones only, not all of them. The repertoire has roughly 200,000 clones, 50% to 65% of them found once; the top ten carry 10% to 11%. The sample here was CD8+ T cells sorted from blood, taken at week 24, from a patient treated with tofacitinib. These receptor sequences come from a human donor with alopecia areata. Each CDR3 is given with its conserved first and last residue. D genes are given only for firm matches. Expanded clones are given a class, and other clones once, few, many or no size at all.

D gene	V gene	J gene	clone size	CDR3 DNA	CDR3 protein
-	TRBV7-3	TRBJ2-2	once	TGTGCCAGCAGCTTAACGGCGGCTCCGAACACCGGGGAGCTGTTTTTT	CASSLTAAPNTGELFF
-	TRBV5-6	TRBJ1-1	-	TGTGCCAGCAGCCACCTAGCGGGAGACACTGAAGCTTTCTTT	CASSHLAGDTEAFF
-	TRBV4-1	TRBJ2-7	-	TGCGCCAGCAGCCAAGATCTTCGGCCCTACGAGCAGTACTTC	CASSQDLRPYEQYF
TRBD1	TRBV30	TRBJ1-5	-	TGTGCCTGGAGCGGACAGGGGGCTAAGCCCCAGCATTTT	CAWSGQGAKPQHF
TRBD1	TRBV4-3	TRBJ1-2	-	TGCGCCAGCAGCCAAGCGACAGGGAGCTATGGCTACACCTTC	CASSQATGSYGYTF
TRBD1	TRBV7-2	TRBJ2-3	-	TGTGCCAGCAGCCTTTTCGACAGGGGGCACACAGATACGCAGTATTTT	CASSLFDRGHTDTQYF
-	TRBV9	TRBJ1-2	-	TGTGCCAGCAGCGTAGCTATGGGCATGGGGTATGGCTACACCTTC	CASSVAMGMGYGYTF
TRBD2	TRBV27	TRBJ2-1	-	TGTGCCAGCAGTTTCCGGACTAGCGGGGGTAACAATGAGCAGTTCTTC	CASSFRTSGGNNEQFF
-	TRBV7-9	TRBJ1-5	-	TGTGCCAGCAGCTTAGACCGGGACAACAATCAGCCCCAGCATTTT	CASSLDRDNNQPQHF
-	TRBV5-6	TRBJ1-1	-	TGTGCCAGCAGCTTCTCCGGGACAGAAGCTTTCTTT	CASSFSGTEAFF
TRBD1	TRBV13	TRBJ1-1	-	TGTGCCAGCAGCTCGACAGGGGCGAACACTGAAGCTTTCTTT	CASSSTGANTEAFF
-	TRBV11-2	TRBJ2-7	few	TGTGCCAGCAGCCCGAGTACCGGACCTACCTACGAGCAGTACTTC	CASSPSTGPTYEQYF
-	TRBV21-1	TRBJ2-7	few	TGTGCCAAAATGGGACAGATCTACGAGCAGTACTTC	CAKMGQIYEQYF
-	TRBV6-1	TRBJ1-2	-	TGTGCCAGCAGTGAGGAGCTGGACAGTAACTATGGCTACACCTTC	CASSEELDSNYGYTF
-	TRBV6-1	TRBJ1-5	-	TGTGCCAGCAGTGGAGATCAGCCCCAGCATTTT	CASSGDQPQHF
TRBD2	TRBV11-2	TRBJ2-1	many	TGTGCCAGCAGCTCTAGCGGGGGGGCCGGGAATGAGCAGTTCTTC	CASSSSGGAGNEQFF
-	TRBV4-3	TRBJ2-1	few	TGCGCCAGCAGCCAAGGGGGGAATGAGCAGTTCTTC	CASSQGGNEQFF
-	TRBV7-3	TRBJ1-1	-	TGTGCCAGCAGCTCCGACAGGAACACTGAAGCTTTCTTT	CASSSDRNTEAFF
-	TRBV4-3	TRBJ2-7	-	TGCGCCAGCAGCCAAGCCGTCGGGATAACCTACGAGCAGTACTTC	CASSQAVGITYEQYF
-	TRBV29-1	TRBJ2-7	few	TGCAGCGTCAAGGGGGGGGAAGTCTACGAGCAGTACTTC	CSVKGGEVYEQYF
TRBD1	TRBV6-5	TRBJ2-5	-	TGTGCCAGCAGTCCCCGACAGGGGAAAGTGAAGACCCAGTACTTC	CASSPRQGKVKTQYF
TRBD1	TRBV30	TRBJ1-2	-	TGTGCCTGGGGCGGGAGGACTACAGGGGGAGCCTCTTTTAACTATGGCTACACCTTC	CAWGGRTTGGASFNYGYTF
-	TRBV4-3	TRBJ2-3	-	TGCGCCAGCAAATCGGCTGTGGCAGGGGATGGCACAGATACGCAGTATTTT	CASKSAVAGDGTDTQYF
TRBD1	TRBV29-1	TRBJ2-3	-	TGCAGCGTTGCCGAGACAGGGTCGACAGATACGCAGTATTTT	CSVAETGSTDTQYF
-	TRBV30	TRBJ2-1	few	TGTGCCTCCGACTGGGGGGGGCCAGGGAATGAGCAGTTCTTC	CASDWGGPGNEQFF
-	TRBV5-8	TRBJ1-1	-	TGTGCCAGCAGCTTGGGACAGCCAGAAGCTTTCTTT	CASSLGQPEAFF
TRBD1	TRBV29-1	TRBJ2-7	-	TGCAGCGTTGAGACAGGGGTGGATCACGAGCAGTACTTC	CSVETGVDHEQYF
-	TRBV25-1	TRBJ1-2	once	TGTGCCAGCAGTGCTGAGGGTCACGTACAGTATGGCTACACCTTC	CASSAEGHVQYGYTF
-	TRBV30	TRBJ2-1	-	TGTGCCTGGAGTGGGACTAACCTAGAGCAGTTCTTC	CAWSGTNLEQFF
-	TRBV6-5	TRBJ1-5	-	TGTGCCAGCAGTTGGAGTCCCAATCAGCCCCAGCATTTT	CASSWSPNQPQHF